The 23 T cell receptor beta chains below come from one sample, sequenced in a study of regulatory T cells in long-lasting Graves disease (TCRdb year 2021). Library preparation employed multiplex PCR. Sequencing was performed on an Illumina HiSeq 4000. To build TCR beta libraries, CDR3 regions were amplified by Arm-PCR using iRepertoire HTBI primers. TCRdb ran its own pipeline on the public reads, namely fastp trimming at Q25 and MiXCR clone calling, and kept in-frame beta chains. CDR3 protein sequences are deduplicated, and each keeps its most common genes and DNA. Present in this sample are some 370,000 distinct CDR3 sequences, about a fifth of which were seen just once. The ten largest clones represent around 20% of the sample. Taken with the paper, the label for time point translates to: persistent/refractory GD, antithyroid drugs over 5 years with positive TRAb. RNA was extracted from PBMCs in TRIzol for both TCR sequencing and RNA sequencing.

Sequences were derived from peripheral blood mononuclear cells (PBMCs), sampled when the disease was refractory, from a patient treated with antithyroid drugs. The source is a female donor with Graves disease.

About this clonotype itself: An end of the junction does not agree with germline; a read error may underlie this. This chain links TRBV7-8 with TRBJ1-1; TRBD1 is a possible D gene (5 bases). The CDR3 extends over 16 amino acids. Germline CDR1 is SGHVS and CDR2 is FQNEAQ. The DNA for the CDR3 is TGTGCCAGCAGCTTAGGAGTCCGGGGGTTGAACCCTGAAGCTTTCTTT. Encoded protein: CASSLGVRGLNPEAFF. Filled out from reference TRBV7-8 and TRBJ1-1, the complete variable domain reads GAGVSQSPRYKVAKRGQDVALRCDPISGHVSLFWYQQALGQGPEFLTYFQNEAQLDKSGLPSDRFFAERPEGSVSTLKIQRTQQEDSAVYLCASSLGVRGLNPEAFFGQGTRLTVV.

In this sample, this clonotype turned up many times. The chain joins TRBV6-5 to TRBJ1-2; maybe TRBD1 (5 bases). The CDR3 covers 13 residues. Germline V gene lookup returns CDR1 MNHEY and CDR2 SVGAGI. V was clipped by 2 bases and J by 8 bases, with 12 bases between them. As DNA, the CDR3 is TGTGCCAGCAGTTACCGCAGGGAAATCGGCTACACCTTC. This codes for CASSYRREIGYTF.

J is TRBJ2-7 and V is TRBV4-1, with D possibly matching TRBD2 (6 bases). The V gene's germline CDR1 is MGHRA and CDR2 YSYEKL. V was trimmed by 0 bases and J by 6 bases, leaving 21 bases between them. The CDR3 totals 17 residues. CDR3 sequence (DNA): TGCGCCAGCAGCCAAGATCCCGGGGGATCACTCAGCGGCGAGCAGTACTTC. Protein sequence: CASSQDPGGSLSGEQYF.

This clonotype came up many times. A much larger clonotype is one base distant, so this may be a read error. The V gene is TRBV2, the J gene TRBJ2-7, with unresolved D. The V and J ends lost 5 bases and 3 bases respectively, with 2 bases between them. The CDR3 loop spans 10 amino acids. Germline V lookup: CDR1 SNHLY, CDR2 FYNNEI. The CDR3 nucleotides read TGTGCCAGCAGTAACTACGAGCAGTACTTC. Translating gives CASSNYEQYF.

At least ten counts were recorded for this clonotype. This rearrangement joins TRBV6-1 to TRBJ1-2; D gene uncertain. V was shortened by 11 bases and J by 4 bases, with 11 bases between the two germline ends. Germline V gene lookup returns CDR1 MNHNS and CDR2 SASEGT. CDR3 length: 11 amino acids. CDR3 DNA: TGTGCCGTAGCGCGTTCCTATGGCTACACCTTC. Residues: CAVARSYGYTF.

This clonotype has ten or more counts. The chain recombines TRBV11-2 with TRBJ2-1; 9 bases agree with TRBD1. The V and J ends lost 5 bases and 9 bases, in that order; junction bases with no gene match: 5. Germline V lookup: CDR1 SGHAT, CDR2 FQNNGV. This CDR3 spans 13 amino acids. The CDR3 region is CASSLQGATEQFF. In DNA form, the CDR3 reads TGTGCCAGCAGCCTACAGGGGGCTACTGAGCAGTTCTTC.

V is TRBV10-3 and J is TRBJ2-4; D is ambiguous. This CDR3 is 15 amino acids long. Germline CDR1 is ENHRY and CDR2 is SYGVKD. V was pared by 0 bases and J by 0 bases, with 6 bases between. CDR3 in DNA: TGTGCCATCAGTGAGTCCCAGATAGCCAAAAACATTCAGTACTTC. Amino acids: CAISESQIAKNIQYF.

This sequence joins TRBV7-8 and TRBJ2-3, with 9 bases matching TRBD1. This CDR3 is built from 20 residues. J was trimmed by 4 bases and V by 0 bases; bases with no gene match: 17. Looked up from germline, CDR1 is SGHVS and CDR2 is FQNEAQ. The CDR3 region has the DNA TGTGCCAGCAGCTTAGCGGGGTGGAAACGGGGACAGGGTTTCGCAGATACGCAGTATTTT. Translating it yields CASSLAGWKRGQGFADTQYF.

A remark on this clonotype: With a much larger clone just one base away, this may be a read error. The chain combines TRBV6-2 or TRBV6-3 with TRBJ1-1; D remains unclear. The V gene's germline CDR1 is MNHEY and CDR2 SVGEGT. The CDR3 is made up of 11 amino acids. The V and J ends lost 5 bases and 3 bases respectively, with 4 bases between them. The CDR3 bases are TGTGCCAGCAGTGAAGACACTGAAGCTTTCTTT. It encodes CASSEDTEAFF.

V is TRBV20-1 and J is TRBJ2-1, with 14 positions matching TRBD2. The CDR3 spans 14 residues. Unmatched junction bases numbered 3, after V lost 5 bases and J lost 6 bases. The germline CDR1 and CDR2 sequences are DFQATT and SNEGSKA (reference sequence). CDR3 residues: CSALGLAGGNEQFF. The CDR3 nucleotides read TGCAGTGCTCTTGGACTAGCGGGAGGCAATGAGCAGTTCTTC.

This clonotype was seen at least ten times. The chain uses TRBV24-1 and TRBJ1-1, with 7 bases aligning to TRBD1. The germline V gene encodes CDR1 KGHDR and CDR2 SFDVKD. The trim removed 7 bases at V and 6 bases at J, leaving 7 bases unmatched. The CDR3 sequence is 13 residues long. This CDR3 is CATRGTASAEAFF. CDR3 nucleotide sequence: TGTGCCACCAGGGGGACAGCTTCTGCTGAAGCTTTCTTT.

The chain joins TRBV27 to TRBJ1-1, with D uncertain. The germline V gene encodes CDR1 MNHEY and CDR2 SMNVEV (reference sequence). Deletions cut 6 bases from V and 3 bases from J, with 11 bases between. This CDR3 is 13 amino acids long. CDR3 in amino acids: CASSDADYTEAFF. CDR3 sequence (DNA): TGTGCCAGCAGCGACGCGGACTACACTGAAGCTTTCTTT.

The chain employs TRBV28 and TRBJ2-3; no firm D call. The CDR3 totals 12 residues. Germline loops: CDR1 MDHEN, CDR2 SYDVKM. Trimming removed 6 bases from V and 5 bases from J, with 9 bases in between. As DNA, the CDR3 is TGTGCCAGCAGCTCTCTGAGAGATACGCAGTATTTT. It is translated as CASSSLRDTQYF.

This clonotype was detected many times. The chain links TRBV30 to TRBJ1-5; the match to TRBD1 covers 10 bases. Germline CDR1 and CDR2: GTSNPN and SVGIG (reference sequence). The V and J ends lost 2 bases and 4 bases, in that order; junction bases with no gene match: 5. CDR3 length equals 15 residues. The CDR3 reads CAWSRTGGWNQPQHF. Written as DNA, the CDR3 is TGTGCCTGGAGTCGGACAGGGGGATGGAATCAGCCCCAGCATTTT.

This clonotype was seen ten or more times. The rearrangement links TRBV2 to TRBJ1-3, with D unclear. Trimming stripped 0 bases from V and 4 bases from J, with 19 bases between. The length of the CDR3 is 18 residues. Germline values: CDR1 SNHLY, CDR2 FYNNEI. The CDR3 spells CASSEAPVLATSGNTIYF. The CDR3 region has the DNA TGTGCCAGCAGTGAAGCGCCGGTCCTGGCGACATCGGGAAACACCATATATTTT.

This clonotype was recorded many times. The J gene is TRBJ2-7, the V gene TRBV28; 10 bases line up with TRBD2. Germline values: CDR1 MDHEN, CDR2 SYDVKM. The CDR3 runs to 14 residues. V lost 5 bases to trimming and J lost 2 bases; unmatched junction nucleotides: 3. The CDR3 sequence: CASSGTSVAYEQYF. The CDR3 nucleotides are TGTGCCAGCAGTGGGACTAGCGTGGCCTACGAGCAGTACTTC. The variable domain in full, completed from reference TRBV28 and TRBJ2-7, reads DVKVTQSSRYLVKRTGEKVFLECVQDMDHENMFWYRQDPGLGLRLIYFSYDVKMKEKGDIPEGYSVSREKKERFSLILESASTNQTSMYLCASSGTSVAYEQYFGPGTRLTVT.

The chain employs TRBV6-2 or TRBV6-3 and TRBJ1-3; TRBD1 aligns across 7 bases. The CDR3 sequence is 13 residues long. Per the germline V gene, CDR1 is MNHEY and CDR2 is SVGEGT. V lost 4 bases and J lost 7; bases outside the gene matches: 4. The CDR3 region is CASSLQGTNTIYF. The CDR3 DNA reads as TGTGCCAGCAGTTTACAGGGGACCAACACCATATATTTT.

This clonotype turned up a few times. V usage is TRBV7-9 and J usage is TRBJ2-7; 10 bases line up with TRBD1. Germline-derived CDR1 and CDR2 are SEHNR and FQNEAQ (reference sequence). The V gene end was trimmed by 5 bases and the J gene end by 6 bases; junction bases not matched to a gene: 7. This CDR3 contains 14 residues. The CDR3 reads CASSPRTGGAEQYF. The CDR3 region has the DNA TGTGCCAGCAGCCCCAGGACAGGGGGTGCCGAGCAGTACTTC.

About this clonotype itself: A read error likely explains this, since a far larger clone differs by one base. V is TRBV6-1 and J is TRBJ1-2, with 10 positions matching TRBD1. The trim removed 3 bases at V and 2 bases at J, leaving 6 bases unmatched. The CDR3 totals 16 residues. The V gene's germline CDR1 is MNHNS and CDR2 SASEGT. The CDR3 sequence: CASSDPSGQGNYGYTF. The CDR3 nucleotides are TGTGCCAGCAGTGACCCTTCGGGACAGGGGAACTATGGCTACACCTTC.

This clonotype was detected many times. The chain is built from TRBV28 and TRBJ2-5; 11 positions agree with TRBD1. The CDR3 length is 18 residues. Germline CDR1 MDHEN, CDR2 SYDVKM. V was clipped by 4 bases and J by 2 bases; unmatched bases: 12. The CDR3 DNA reads TGTGCCAGCAGTTCCTCCGGGACAGGGGGGCCGGGGCAAGAGACCCAGTACTTC. Translating gives CASSSSGTGGPGQETQYF.

V gene TRBV6-2 or TRBV6-3 combines with J gene TRBJ2-6; 8 bases line up with TRBD1. CDR3 length: 20 amino acids. Germline values: CDR1 MNHEY, CDR2 SVGEGT. With V trimmed by 3 bases and J by 1 base, 14 bases remained unmatched. CDR3 region: CASSYLLGTGRLSGANVLTF. In DNA, the CDR3 is TGTGCCAGCAGTTATCTGCTCGGGACAGGCCGATTGTCTGGGGCCAACGTCCTGACTTTC.

In this sample, this clonotype turned up a few times. This chain uses TRBV7-9 with TRBJ2-7, with D tentatively TRBD2 (6 bases). Trimming shortened V by 5 bases and J by 1 base, and 18 bases separated the two germline ends. Germline V gene lookup returns CDR1 SEHNR and CDR2 FQNEAQ (reference sequence). The length of the CDR3 is 16 residues. CDR3 nucleotides: TGTGCCAGCAGCACAACTGGACGGAGGGGATCCTACGAGCAGTACTTC. Translation gives CASSTTGRRGSYEQYF.

This clonotype was recorded at least ten times. V is TRBV9 and J is TRBJ2-6, with no clear D. CDR1 SGDLS and CDR2 YYNGEE come from the germline V gene. The V and J ends lost 4 bases and 0 bases respectively, with 8 bases between them. This CDR3 has 15 amino acids. In DNA form, the CDR3 reads TGTGCCAGCAGCCCCCTGGGCTCTGGGGCCAACGTCCTGACTTTC. Protein product: CASSPLGSGANVLTF.